Below are 25 T cell receptor beta chains sequenced from a single sample in a study of T cell changes during pregnancy in multiple sclerosis. Assay used: immunoSEQ multiplex PCR; TCRdb lists only in-frame clones, some missing. The sample has 25,000 to 30,000 clones, 89% seen once. The material was CD4+ T cells from peripheral blood mononuclear cells, obtained in the second trimester of pregnancy. The receptor set was obtained from a female donor with multiple sclerosis, enrolled in a pregnancy study.

This chain uses TRBV4-1 with TRBJ2-1; 10 bases are shared with TRBD1. Germline CDR1 reads MGHRA; CDR2 reads YSYEKL. The CDR3 totals 15 residues. After removal of 5 bases from V and 4 bases from J, the junction contained 5 bases not matched to a gene. CDR3 in DNA: TGCGCCAGCAGCTGGGGACAGGGGAATTACAATGAGCAGTTCTTC. Translating gives CASSWGQGNYNEQFF.

CDR3 nucleotide sequence: TGTGCCATCGGGGCGGGGGGGAACACAGATACGCAGTATTTT. This translates into CAIGAGGNTDTQYF. This rearrangement joins TRBV10-3 to TRBJ2-3, with 9 bases aligning to TRBD2. After removal of 8 bases from V and 2 bases from J, the junction contained 5 bases not matched to a gene. The CDR3 length is 14 residues. From germline, CDR1 is ENHRY and CDR2 SYGVKD.

This clone was observed once. The genes are TRBV6-1 and TRBJ2-3, with 10 bases fitting TRBD2. V lost 2 bases, J lost 1 base, and 6 bases stayed unmatched. This CDR3 is 17 amino acids long. Germline-derived CDR1 and CDR2 are MNHNS and SASEGT. The CDR3 here is CASSEMPTSGGTDTQYF. The CDR3 DNA reads TGTGCCAGCAGTGAAATGCCAACTAGCGGGGGCACAGATACGCAGTATTTT.

This chain joins TRBV7-2 and TRBJ2-5; 7 bases line up with TRBD1. The CDR3 runs 14 residues. The germline gives CDR1 SGHTA, CDR2 FQGNSA. The V and J ends lost 3 bases and 2 bases, in that order; junction bases with no gene match: 3. Here the CDR3 reads CASSFNRGQETQYF. CDR3 coding DNA: TGTGCCAGCAGCTTTAACAGGGGACAAGAGACCCAGTACTTC.

The rearrangement uses TRBV9 and TRBJ2-1; perhaps TRBD1 as D (5 bases). The CDR3 consists of 16 residues. Per the germline V gene, CDR1 is SGDLS and CDR2 is YYNGEE. The V gene lost 4 bases and the J gene lost 5 bases, with 19 bases spanning the gap. CDR3 in amino acids: CASSPPQGYTNNEQFF. CDR3 DNA sequence: TGTGCCAGCAGCCCGCCCCAGGGATATACCAACAATGAGCAGTTCTTC.

The gene calls are TRBV4-3 and TRBJ1-6, with 10 nucleotides matching TRBD1. Germline values: CDR1 LGHNA, CDR2 YSLEER. Trimming removed 3 bases from V and 10 bases from J; junction bases left unmatched: 6. The CDR3 covers 15 residues. Written as DNA, the CDR3 is TGCGCCAGCAGCCAGCGTGGGACAGGGGCCTCACCCCTCCACTTT. This gives the protein CASSQRGTGASPLHF.

In its sample, this clone was seen once. This rearrangement joins TRBV5-1 to TRBJ1-5; 8 bases line up with TRBD1. V was clipped by 6 bases and J by 5 bases; unmatched bases: 13. The CDR3 has 16 amino acids. The germline CDR1 and CDR2 sequences are SGHRS and YFSETQ. Written as DNA, the CDR3 is TGCGCCAGCACCGGGAGTCAGGGGGCGAGGGATCAGCCCCAGCATTTT. It yields the protein CASTGSQGARDQPQHF.

The chain is built from TRBV9 and TRBJ2-7; D is uncertain. Trimming removed 0 bases at V and 4 bases at J, with 8 bases between. This CDR3 spans 13 amino acids. Germline CDR1 SGDLS, CDR2 YYNGEE. The CDR3 is CASSVDRRYEQYF. As DNA, the CDR3 is TGTGCCAGCAGCGTAGATCGGAGATACGAGCAGTACTTC.

This chain links TRBV5-1 with TRBJ2-7; D is perhaps TRBD1 (5 bases). The CDR3 is 14 residues long. Trimming removed 0 bases from V and 5 bases from J, with 12 bases in between. From germline, CDR1 is SGHRS and CDR2 YFSETQ. CDR3 protein: CASSLEPGLHEQYF. CDR3 sequence (DNA): TGCGCCAGCAGCTTGGAACCAGGGTTGCACGAGCAGTACTTC.

The chain uses TRBV14 and TRBJ2-2; D is perhaps TRBD1 (6 bases). This CDR3 comprises 13 residues. The germline CDR1 and CDR2 sequences are SGHDN and FVKESK. V lost 6 bases and J lost 8, with 13 bases in between. The CDR3 coding sequence is TGTGCCAGCAGTTACAGGGTTACGGGGGAGCTGTTTTTT. Translation: CASSYRVTGELFF.

This chain connects TRBV2 to TRBJ2-7; 11 bases match TRBD1. CDR1 and CDR2 (germline): SNHLY, FYNNEI. This CDR3 spans 16 amino acids. J lost 5 bases, V lost 0 bases, and 6 bases had no gene match. CDR3 residues: CASSEAGTGGEDEQYF. The CDR3, as DNA: TGTGCCAGCAGTGAAGCGGGGACAGGGGGTGAAGACGAGCAGTACTTC.

This chain links TRBV9 with TRBJ1-6; unclear D gene. The CDR3 contains 15 residues. Germline V CDR1 and CDR2: SGDLS, YYNGEE. The V end lost 0 bases, the J end lost 8 bases, and 12 bases lay between the germline ends. CDR3 nucleotides: TGTGCCAGCAGCGTAGGGCCGGGTGAGGATTCACCCCTCCACTTT. It encodes CASSVGPGEDSPLHF.

CDR3 residues: CAWRGQGGWTQYF. The CDR3 DNA sequence: TGTGCCTGGAGAGGACAGGGAGGTTGGACCCAGTACTTC. The chain is built from TRBV30 and TRBJ2-5, with 8 bases matching TRBD1. This CDR3 spans 13 amino acids. Trimming removed 3 bases from V and 7 bases from J; junction bases left unmatched: 7. Germline CDR1 is GTSNPN and CDR2 is SVGIG (reference sequence).

The V call is TRBV2, the J call TRBJ1-3; a possible D gene is TRBD1 (5 bases). Germline CDR1 reads SNHLY; CDR2 reads FYNNEI. This CDR3 comprises 13 residues. V lost 3 bases, J lost 8 bases, and 11 bases lay in between. The DNA for the CDR3 is TGTGCCAGCAGTGAGCAAGGGGCGGACACCATATATTTT. Translated, it gives CASSEQGADTIYF.

The chain joins TRBV7-2 to TRBJ1-5, with D possibly TRBD1 on 6 matching bases. CDR1 is SGHTA and CDR2 is FQGNSA in the germline V gene. V lost 8 bases, J lost 0 bases, and 14 bases lay in between. The CDR3 extends over 15 amino acids. The CDR3 sequence: CASALGGVSNQPQHF. In nucleotides, the CDR3 is TGTGCCAGCGCATTAGGGGGAGTTAGCAATCAGCCCCAGCATTTT.

This chain uses TRBV4-2 with TRBJ1-2; D is possibly TRBD1 (5 bases). This CDR3 has 15 amino acids. Between the trimmed V and J ends, which lost 0 bases and 3 bases, there was a span of 11 bases. Germline values: CDR1 LGHNA, CDR2 YNFKEQ. The chain's CDR3 is CASSQERGMDYGYTF. The CDR3 DNA follows: TGTGCCAGCAGCCAAGAACGGGGGATGGACTATGGCTACACCTTC.

V usage is TRBV7-9 and J usage is TRBJ2-5; D might be TRBD2 (5 bases). V lost 6 bases and J lost 5, with 16 bases in between. The CDR3 runs 14 residues. Germline loops: CDR1 SEHNR, CDR2 FQNEAQ (reference sequence). The CDR3 loop reads CASRTLASLETQYF. In DNA, the CDR3 is TGTGCCAGCAGAACGTTGGCTAGCTTGGAGACCCAGTACTTC.

V and J are TRBV18 and TRBJ1-5; 9 bases align to TRBD1. Germline V gives CDR1 KGHSH, CDR2 LQKENI. The CDR3 covers 15 residues. Trimming cost V 5 bases and J 1 base; bases outside gene matches: 3. CDR3 amino acids: CASSTGGRSNQPQHF. The CDR3 bases are TGTGCCAGCTCAACAGGGGGCCGAAGCAATCAGCCCCAGCATTTT.

The chain uses TRBV9 and TRBJ1-3; D not certain. This CDR3 is 16 amino acids long. The germline V and J ends were trimmed by 1 base and 4 bases, with 15 bases remaining between them. Germline lookup yields CDR1 SGDLS and CDR2 YYNGEE. DNA of the CDR3: TGTGCCAGCAGCGTAAATCGTGATCCGGAGGGAAACACCATATATTTT. Translated: CASSVNRDPEGNTIYF.

This clone has only one observation. The chain employs TRBV30 and TRBJ1-3; no reliable D call. This CDR3 has 17 amino acids. Trimming pared 0 bases from V and 0 bases from J, leaving 15 bases between. Germline values: CDR1 GTSNPN, CDR2 SVGIG (reference sequence). CDR3: CAWSVLAGLSSGNTIYF. The DNA of the CDR3 is TGTGCCTGGAGTGTCTTGGCCGGACTATCCTCTGGAAACACCATATATTTT.

This clone was observed a single time. The chain employs TRBV7-3 and TRBJ1-1, with 9 nucleotides matching TRBD1. In germline, CDR1 is SGHTA, CDR2 FQGTGA. Trimming cost V 5 bases and J 3 bases; bases outside gene matches: 4. There are 14 residues in the CDR3. CDR3 residues: CASSKTGGDTEAFF. In nucleotides, the CDR3 is TGTGCCAGCAGCAAGACAGGGGGGGACACTGAAGCTTTCTTT.

This clone appeared a single time. This chain joins TRBV18 and TRBJ2-1; 9 bases map to TRBD1. J was trimmed by 9 bases and V by 0 bases; bases with no gene match: 9. There are 16 residues in the CDR3. Germline V lookup: CDR1 KGHSH, CDR2 LQKENI. In DNA form, the CDR3 reads TGTGCCAGCTCACCACCTCGACAGGGGGAAAGGGGTGAGCAGTTCTTC. Its translation: CASSPPRQGERGEQFF.

The gene calls are TRBV28 and TRBJ2-5, with TRBD2 matching 8 bases. The closer fit of TRBJ2-7 to the DNA end suggests the J call may be wrong. Germline V gene data show CDR1 as MDHEN and CDR2 as SYDVKM. The CDR3 spans 19 residues. The DNA of the CDR3 is TGTGCCACCGGAAGCCTTCTCGGAGACCAGCGGGGGAGCTCCTACGAGCAGTACTTC. Protein product: CATGSLLGDQRGSSYEQYF.

The DNA of the CDR3 is TGTGCCTGGAGCAACGGGGGCGGGGGGCTGAGAGGGACCCAGTACTTC. It yields the protein CAWSNGGGGLRGTQYF. The chain combines TRBV30 with TRBJ2-5, with 8 bases matching TRBD2. Germline assignment: CDR1 GTSNPN and CDR2 SVGIG (reference sequence). This CDR3 comprises 16 residues. The V and J ends lost 3 bases and 7 bases, in that order; junction bases with no gene match: 16.

V usage is TRBV30 and J usage is TRBJ1-2; tentatively, D is TRBD1 (6 bases). Per germline, CDR1 GTSNPN and CDR2 SVGIG (reference sequence). This CDR3 contains 14 residues. Trimming stripped 3 bases from V and 6 bases from J, with 17 bases between. Here the CDR3 reads CAWSKGTNSNGYTF. Written as DNA, the CDR3 is TGTGCCTGGAGCAAAGGGACAAACTCGAATGGCTACACCTTC.